The present T cell receptor beta chain was sequenced within a study of technical replicates of blood from a handful of donors. The protocol was immunoSEQ multiplex PCR, while the TCRdb copy is restricted to in-frame clones and leaves out a portion. The sample carries roughly 80,000 clones, roughly 95% recorded once. Germline CDR1 and CDR2: LNHDA and SQIVND (reference sequence). V was pared by 5 bases and J by 4 bases, with 2 bases of the junction left unmatched. There are 13 residues in the CDR3. The sequenced material came from T cells isolated from PBMCs. The clonotype was recovered from a human donor in good health. J is TRBJ2-7 and V is TRBV19, with 10 nucleotides matching TRBD1. In DNA, the CDR3 is TGTGCCAGTAGTGGGGGACAGGGGTACGAGCAGTACTTC. Its protein product is CASSGGQGYEQYF.